These 19 T cell receptor beta chains were sequenced from one sample in a study of blood T cell repertoires in COVID-19 (dated by TCRdb to 2019 to 2021). The library was generated by the immunoSEQ multiplex PCR assay. The source is immuneACCESS, and TCRdb retained only in-frame sequences with V and J called. Part of the clones is not carried over; for the studies checked, unresolved V genes explain less than half of this, and the remainder is unexplained. The sample table holds under 150,000 clones, of which roughly 85% were seen once. Together, the top ten hold around 3.5% of the sample. The source material was peripheral blood. These receptors all come from a man aged 40-55 years with acute or convalescent COVID-19.

The J gene is TRBJ2-5, the V gene TRBV6-2 or TRBV6-3; 8 bases fit TRBD1. The V gene's germline CDR1 is MNHEY and CDR2 SVGEGT. Trimming at V came to 5 bases and at J to 5 bases, leaving 7 bases not matched to a gene. The CDR3 is 14 residues long. The CDR3 here is CASSEDRADETQYF. DNA of the CDR3: TGTGCCAGCAGTGAGGACAGGGCGGATGAGACCCAGTACTTC.

DNA for the CDR3: TGTGCCAGCAGCGGTACTAGCGGGGGGACTTCCCCGAAGCCTAATGAGCAGTTCTTC. This encodes CASSGTSGGTSPKPNEQFF. V is TRBV5-5 and J is TRBJ2-1; 12 nucleotides line up with TRBD2. CDR3 length equals 19 residues. V was clipped by 4 bases and J by 7 bases; unmatched bases: 18. Germline V gene data show CDR1 as SGHKS and CDR2 as YYEKEE (reference sequence). The complete variable domain, with remaining parts taken from reference TRBV5-5 and TRBJ2-1, reads DAGVTQSPTHLIKTRGQQVTLRCSPISGHKSVSWYQQVLGQGPQFIFQYYEKEERGRGNFPDRFSARQFPNYSSELNVNALLLGDSALYLCASSGTSGGTSPKPNEQFFGPGTRLTVL.

This clone was seen once. This sequence joins TRBV9 and TRBJ2-7; D gene unclear. This CDR3 contains 11 residues. V shed 5 bases and J shed 0 bases, with 3 bases lying between them. Germline loops: CDR1 SGDLS, CDR2 YYNGEE. The CDR3 region is CASSNSYEQYF. Here the CDR3 DNA reads TGTGCCAGCAGTAACTCCTACGAGCAGTACTTC.

The gene calls are TRBV6-5 and TRBJ2-7, with D perhaps TRBD1 (6 bases). The germline V and J ends were trimmed by 0 bases and 2 bases, with 11 bases remaining between them. This CDR3 has 15 residues. Germline CDR1 reads MNHEY; CDR2 reads SVGAGI. The CDR3 DNA follows: TGTGCCAGCAGTTACTCCACAGGGTCCACCTACGAGCAGTACTTC. It yields the protein CASSYSTGSTYEQYF.

The chain has TRBV11-2 and TRBJ1-2; 8 bases line up with TRBD1. CDR3 length: 13 amino acids. Germline CDR1 and CDR2: SGHAT and FQNNGV. Trimming at V came to 5 bases and at J to 8 bases, leaving 7 bases not matched to a gene. The DNA of the CDR3 is TGTGCCAGCAGCCTCGGACAGGGAAACGGCTACACCTTC. Its translation: CASSLGQGNGYTF.

This sequence joins TRBV29-1 and TRBJ1-1; TRBD1 matches 7 bases. With 4 bases clipped from V and 1 base from J, the junction kept 3 bases outside the gene matches. The V gene's germline CDR1 is SQVTM and CDR2 ANQGSEA. This CDR3 region has 13 residues. Here the CDR3 reads CSVGQGGNTEAFF. Here the CDR3 DNA reads TGCAGCGTTGGGCAGGGGGGGAACACTGAAGCTTTCTTT.

The chain is built from TRBV29-1 and TRBJ2-7; D remains unclear. V lost 5 bases to trimming and J lost 4 bases, with 12 bases between them. The CDR3 totals 12 residues. CDR1 and CDR2 (germline): SQVTM, ANQGSEA. The CDR3 DNA sequence: TGCAGCGTTCTCGGGTCTGAATACGAGCAGTACTTC. It yields the protein CSVLGSEYEQYF.

This rearrangement joins TRBV7-6 to TRBJ1-3, with 8 bases fitting TRBD1. V dropped 4 bases and J dropped 4; count of bases not matched to a gene: 21. This CDR3 has 20 residues. Germline CDR1 is SGHVS and CDR2 is FNYEAQ. In DNA, the CDR3 is TGTGCCAGCAGCTCGTCCCGGGACAGGATTCTGTCTCTCTCGGGAAACACCATATATTTT. Amino acid sequence: CASSSSRDRILSLSGNTIYF. Full variable domain (rest looked up from reference TRBV7-6 and TRBJ1-3): GAGVSQSPRYKVTKRGQDVALRCDPISGHVSLYWYRQALGQGPEFLTYFNYEAQQDKSGLPNDRFSAERPEGSISTLTIQRTEQRDSAMYRCASSSSRDRILSLSGNTIYFGEGSWLTVV.

This clone was observed once. The chain couples TRBV20-1 to TRBJ1-5, with TRBD1 matching over 7 bases. The CDR3 consists of 13 residues. Germline V gives CDR1 DFQATT, CDR2 SNEGSKA (reference sequence). V was pared by 3 bases and J by 4 bases, with 3 bases of the junction left unmatched. The DNA for the CDR3 is TGCAGTGCTAGTACAGGGGTAAATCAGCCCCAGCATTTT. It specifies CSASTGVNQPQHF.

The rearrangement joins TRBV19 to TRBJ1-1; D ambiguous. Germline V gives CDR1 LNHDA, CDR2 SQIVND (reference sequence). The CDR3 is 14 residues long. V was trimmed by 4 bases and J by 2 bases, leaving 11 bases between them. The chain's CDR3 is CASSTWASNTEAFF. As DNA, the CDR3 is TGTGCCAGTAGTACCTGGGCCTCTAACACTGAAGCTTTCTTT.

This chain uses TRBV5-1 with TRBJ2-7; 10 bases are shared with TRBD2. Unmatched junction bases numbered 6, after V lost 3 bases and J lost 3 bases. The germline gives CDR1 SGHRS, CDR2 YFSETQ. The CDR3 consists of 15 residues. The CDR3 nucleotides are TGCGCCAGCAGCTCCTACGGGACTAGCGACTACGAGCAGTACTTC. It is translated as CASSSYGTSDYEQYF.

CDR3 in amino acids: CASSQDEASADTQYF. Written as DNA, the CDR3 is TGCGCCAGCAGCCAAGACGAGGCTAGCGCAGATACGCAGTATTTT. The V and J genes are TRBV4-1 and TRBJ2-3; D might be TRBD2 (6 bases). V lost 0 bases and J lost 4, with 11 bases in between. Germline values: CDR1 MGHRA, CDR2 YSYEKL. The CDR3 is 15 residues long.

This rearrangement joins TRBV6-2 or TRBV6-3 to TRBJ2-2, with TRBD2 matching over 7 bases. The CDR3 has 16 residues. In germline, CDR1 is MNHEY, CDR2 SVGEGT. The J segment lost 3 bases and the V segment lost 6 bases, leaving 10 bases of the junction unmatched. The CDR3 sequence is CASSNPGTTYTGELFF. The CDR3 DNA reads as TGTGCCAGCAGCAATCCTGGGACTACTTACACCGGGGAGCTGTTTTTT.

CDR3 in amino acids: CAWSLSAASSYEQYF. CDR3 nucleotides: TGTGCCTGGAGTTTATCTGCAGCGAGCTCCTACGAGCAGTACTTC. The chain combines TRBV30 with TRBJ2-7, with D unresolved. In germline, CDR1 is GTSNPN, CDR2 SVGIG (reference sequence). The CDR3 consists of 15 residues. The germline V and J ends were trimmed by 2 bases and 0 bases, with 14 bases remaining between them.

This clone was observed a single time. V usage is TRBV2 and J usage is TRBJ1-2; D gene unclear. CDR3 size: 13 residues. Trimming cost V 6 bases and J 8 bases, with 16 bases left between them. CDR1 is SNHLY, CDR2 FYNNEI, per germline. CDR3 sequence reads: CASSLGARRGYTF. The CDR3 DNA follows: TGTGCCAGCAGCTTGGGCGCCCGTCGAGGCTACACCTTC.

V and J are TRBV24-1 and TRBJ1-2, with TRBD1 as a possible D gene (5 bases). Germline V gene sequence: CDR1 KGHDR, CDR2 SFDVKD. Trimming took off 5 bases at V and 8 bases at J, with 8 bases between the two ends. The CDR3 sequence is 11 residues long. The CDR3 DNA follows: TGTGCCACCAGTGGACAGTTGGGCTACACCTTC. This sequence encodes CATSGQLGYTF.

The rearrangement links TRBV12-5 to TRBJ1-2, with D perhaps TRBD1 (5 bases). V dropped 9 bases and J dropped 1 base, with 21 bases sitting between them. Germline CDR1 reads LGHNT; CDR2 reads FRNRAP. CDR3 length: 16 amino acids. The CDR3: CARGNGAGRFNYGYTF. The CDR3 DNA sequence: TGTGCTAGGGGCAATGGGGCAGGACGCTTTAACTATGGCTACACCTTC.

J is TRBJ2-1 and V is TRBV9; D unresolved. V was pared by 0 bases and J by 0 bases, with 7 bases between. CDR1 is SGDLS, CDR2 YYNGEE, per germline. CDR3 length: 15 amino acids. CDR3 DNA sequence: TGTGCCAGCAGCGTAGTCCCCAGCTCCTACAATGAGCAGTTCTTC. The encoded protein is CASSVVPSSYNEQFF.

This clone has only one observation. This chain links TRBV6-2 or TRBV6-3 with TRBJ2-5; D not resolved. V was trimmed by 2 bases and J by 5 bases, leaving 12 bases between them. Germline V lookup: CDR1 MNHEY, CDR2 SVGEGT. CDR3 length: 14 residues. In nucleotides, the CDR3 is TGTGCCAGCAGTTACGTTGCCGAGCTTGAGACCCAGTACTTC. It translates to CASSYVAELETQYF.